These T cell receptor beta chains were read from a single sample in a study of blood T cells in healthy people across ages. TCRdb used MiXCR to reprocess the 5' RACE reads, holding one entry per CDR3 protein. The sample lists fewer than 1.5 million distinct CDR3 sequences, approximately 40% occurring once. The sample was blood. Receptor source: a young woman in good health. CDR3s include the opening cysteine and the closing phenylalanine or tryptophan. Each record gives: clone size, J gene, V gene, D gene, CDR3 DNA, CDR3 protein. D genes are given only for firm matches. Clone size appears in some rows only: once, few, many, or a class for an expanded clone.

few | TRBJ2-5 | TRBV12-3/TRBV12-4 | TRBD2 | TGTGCCAGCAGTTTATTCAGCGGGACGCAAGAGACCCAGTACTTC | CASSLFSGTQETQYF
- | TRBJ2-7 | TRBV6-5 | - | TGTGCCAGCCGCAGGTTTGAGGAGCATTACTTC | CASRRFEEHYF
- | TRBJ2-7 | TRBV27 | - | TGTGCCAGCGGACCTGGTAAATCGCAGGAGCAGTACTTC | CASGPGKSQEQYF
few | TRBJ1-2 | TRBV12-3/TRBV12-4 | - | TGTGCCAGCAGTTCCAGGGTAACGATCGCAAACTATGGCTACACCTTC | CASSSRVTIANYGYTF
- | TRBJ2-3 | TRBV6-2/TRBV6-3 | TRBD2 | TGTGCCAGCAGTTATCTAGGAGGGAGCGGGAGGGCCGGCACAGATACGCAGTATTTT | CASSYLGGSGRAGTDTQYF
- | TRBJ1-2 | TRBV7-2 | - | TGTGCCAGCAGAGGACAGTCGGTCTACACCTTC | CASRGQSVYTF
few | TRBJ2-5 | TRBV15 | TRBD1 | TGTGCCACCAGCAGGATACAACAGGGGCAAGAGGCCCAGTACTTC | CATSRIQQGQEAQYF
- | TRBJ1-5 | TRBV20-1 | TRBD1 | TGCAGTGCTCTACCTTCGACAGGGGTCAATCAGCCCCAGCATTTT | CSALPSTGVNQPQHF
- | TRBJ2-5 | TRBV7-9 | - | TGTGCCAGCAGCTTAAAGTGGGGCACGCAGGGACAAGAGACCCAGTACTTC | CASSLKWGTQGQETQYF
few | TRBJ2-1 | TRBV20-1 | - | TGCAGTGCTAGAGATTGGCTGTCCTACAATGAGCAGTTCTTC | CSARDWLSYNEQFF
- | TRBJ2-3 | TRBV7-8 | TRBD2 | TGTGCCAGCAGCTTAGTCCCACAGCGGGGGGTTCTTTTAGATACGCAGTATTTT | CASSLVPQRGVLLDTQYF